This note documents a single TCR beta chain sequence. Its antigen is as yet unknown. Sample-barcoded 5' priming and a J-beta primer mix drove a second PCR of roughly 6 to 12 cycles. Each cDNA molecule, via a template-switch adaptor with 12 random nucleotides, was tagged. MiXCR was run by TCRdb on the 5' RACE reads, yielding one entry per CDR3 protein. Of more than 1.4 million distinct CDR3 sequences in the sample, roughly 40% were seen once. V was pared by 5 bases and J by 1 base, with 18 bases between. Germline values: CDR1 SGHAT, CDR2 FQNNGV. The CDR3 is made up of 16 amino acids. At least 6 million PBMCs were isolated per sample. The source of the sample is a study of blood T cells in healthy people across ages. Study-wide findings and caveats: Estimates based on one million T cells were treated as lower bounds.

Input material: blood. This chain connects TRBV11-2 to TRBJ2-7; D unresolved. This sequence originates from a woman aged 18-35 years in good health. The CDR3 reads CASSPRLERKSYEQYF. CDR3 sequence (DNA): TGTGCCAGCAGCCCCCGACTTGAACGAAAATCCTACGAGCAGTACTTC. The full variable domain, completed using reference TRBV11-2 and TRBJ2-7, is EAGVAQSPRYKIIEKRQSVAFWCNPISGHATLYWYQQILGQGPKLLIQFQNNGVVDDSQLPKDRFSAERLKGVDSTLKIQPAKLEDSAVYLCASSPRLERKSYEQYFGPGTRLTVT.